This record looks at one TCR beta chain sequence and its context. Its specificity is not known. As for time point: week 5, during vaccination. The study gave 300 ug of mutant IDH1 20-mer peptide per vaccine dose, with topical imiquimod. CDR1 is SGHTS, CDR2 YDEGEE, per germline. There are 14 residues in the CDR3. Trimming removed 2 bases from V and 5 bases from J, with 10 bases in between. The data were taken from a study of a mutant IDH1 vaccine in newly diagnosed glioma. Study-wide background: Standard pretreatment was either radiotherapy, temozolomide, or, for most, radiochemotherapy with temozolomide.

Here immunoSEQ multiplex PCR was the method, and the copy in TCRdb shows in-frame clones only, minus some. This sample has about 50,000 clones; around 80% occur once, and the top ten carry about 5.2%. The sample in question was PBMCs, obtained from a glioma patient whose treatment included an IDH1 peptide vaccine. This receptor was taken from a man in his fifties or sixties with glioma. The chain has TRBV5-8 and TRBJ1-4, with no clear D. The CDR3, as DNA: TGTGCCAGCAGCTTAGAACACCTAAATGAAAAACTGTTTTTT. As protein: CASSLEHLNEKLFF.